A selection of T cell receptor beta chains follows, all from one sample in a study of blood T cells in healthy people across ages. TCRdb re-derived calls from the 5' RACE reads in MiXCR, one entry per CDR3 protein. The sample contains hundreds of thousands of distinct CDR3 sequences, around two fifths of which appear only once. Input material: blood. These TCRs come from a man aged 55 to 70 in good health. Both conserved end residues are part of each CDR3. Each record gives: D gene, V gene, J gene, clone size, CDR3 DNA, CDR3 protein. The D gene is left open where the match is weak. Rows give clone size only sometimes, using once, few, many, or a class for an expanded clone.

d_call: TRBD2; v_call: TRBV19; j_call: TRBJ2-1; clone_size: -; cdr3_nt: TGTGCCAGTAGTATAGAACGGGGGGGCTACAATGAGCAGTTCTTC; cdr3_aa: CASSIERGGYNEQFF
d_call: -; v_call: TRBV20-1; j_call: TRBJ2-1; clone_size: -; cdr3_nt: TGCAGTGCTAGAGGCCCAGCGTGGGACTCCCACAATGGGCAGTTCTTC; cdr3_aa: CSARGPAWDSHNGQFF
d_call: -; v_call: TRBV24-1; j_call: TRBJ2-7; clone_size: -; cdr3_nt: TGTGCCACCAGTGATTTGGAAGTAGAACCCTACGAGCAGTACTTC; cdr3_aa: CATSDLEVEPYEQYF
d_call: TRBD2; v_call: TRBV7-2; j_call: TRBJ2-5; clone_size: many; cdr3_nt: TGTGCCAGCAGCTCCCGGGGGGGGACCCAGTACTTC; cdr3_aa: CASSSRGGTQYF
d_call: TRBD1; v_call: TRBV27; j_call: TRBJ1-2; clone_size: -; cdr3_nt: TGTGCCAGCAGGGATGAAACAGGGGGCGAGGTCCATGGCTACACCTTC; cdr3_aa: CASRDETGGEVHGYTF
d_call: -; v_call: TRBV3-1; j_call: TRBJ2-7; clone_size: few; cdr3_nt: TGTGCCAGCAGCCAATCAGTGGGGAACTCCTACGAGCAGTACTTC; cdr3_aa: CASSQSVGNSYEQYF
d_call: TRBD2; v_call: TRBV27; j_call: TRBJ2-5; clone_size: -; cdr3_nt: TGTGCCAGCAGGGGTTCTAGCGGGGGATCCCAAGAGACCCAGTACTTC; cdr3_aa: CASRGSSGGSQETQYF
d_call: TRBD2; v_call: TRBV20-1; j_call: TRBJ2-1; clone_size: -; cdr3_nt: TGCAGTGCTAGCCTAGCGGGGACCACATATGAGCAGTTCTTC; cdr3_aa: CSASLAGTTYEQFF
d_call: -; v_call: TRBV28; j_call: TRBJ1-5; clone_size: -; cdr3_nt: TGTGCCAGCAGTTTGGTAGGGCGCAATCAGCCCCAGCATTTT; cdr3_aa: CASSLVGRNQPQHF
d_call: TRBD1; v_call: TRBV7-9; j_call: TRBJ2-7; clone_size: -; cdr3_nt: TGTGCCAGCAGCAACCGGGACAGGGGGATTGACGAGCAGTACTTC; cdr3_aa: CASSNRDRGIDEQYF
d_call: -; v_call: TRBV6-1; j_call: TRBJ2-7; clone_size: once; cdr3_nt: TGTGCCAGCAGTGAAAAAATACGGGGGCGCAAGTACGAGCAGTACTTC; cdr3_aa: CASSEKIRGRKYEQYF
d_call: -; v_call: TRBV20-1; j_call: TRBJ2-1; clone_size: -; cdr3_nt: TGCAGTGCTTCCGACAGTCCCCAAGAGACCCAGTTCTTC; cdr3_aa: CSASDSPQETQFF
d_call: TRBD1; v_call: TRBV7-2; j_call: TRBJ2-1; clone_size: -; cdr3_nt: TGTGCCAGTGCGACAGGGGGTAGGGATGAGCAGTTCTTC; cdr3_aa: CASATGGRDEQFF
d_call: -; v_call: TRBV4-3; j_call: TRBJ2-7; clone_size: few; cdr3_nt: TGCGCCAGCAGCCAAGATATTCCATCTCTCGAGCAGTACTTC; cdr3_aa: CASSQDIPSLEQYF
d_call: TRBD2; v_call: TRBV7-2; j_call: TRBJ2-3; clone_size: -; cdr3_nt: TGTGCCAGCAGCCCCCAGCGGGGGTTGGGCACAGATACGCAGTATTTT; cdr3_aa: CASSPQRGLGTDTQYF
d_call: -; v_call: TRBV20-1; j_call: TRBJ2-1; clone_size: -; cdr3_nt: TGCAGTGCTCGTTATCCATTGAGGCTCTACAATGAGCAGTTCTTC; cdr3_aa: CSARYPLRLYNEQFF
d_call: TRBD2; v_call: TRBV6-1; j_call: TRBJ2-5; clone_size: few; cdr3_nt: TGTGCCAGCAGTGAGGAAGCGGGGGCGCAAGAGACCCAGTACTTC; cdr3_aa: CASSEEAGAQETQYF
d_call: -; v_call: TRBV5-4; j_call: TRBJ2-1; clone_size: -; cdr3_nt: TGTGCCAGCAGCTCCCCCTACCGGGGAGACAATGAGCAGTTCTTC; cdr3_aa: CASSSPYRGDNEQFF
d_call: TRBD2; v_call: TRBV6-2/TRBV6-3; j_call: TRBJ2-7; clone_size: -; cdr3_nt: TGTGCCAGCAGATCAGGGACTAGCGGGAAAAACGAGCAGTACTTC; cdr3_aa: CASRSGTSGKNEQYF
d_call: TRBD1; v_call: TRBV6-2/TRBV6-3; j_call: TRBJ2-7; clone_size: -; cdr3_nt: TGTGCCAGCAATCTCCGGGACAGAACCTACGAGCAGTACTTC; cdr3_aa: CASNLRDRTYEQYF
d_call: TRBD1; v_call: TRBV18; j_call: TRBJ1-1; clone_size: -; cdr3_nt: TGTGCCAGCTCACCAGGACAGGAAGTCACTGAAGCTTTCTTT; cdr3_aa: CASSPGQEVTEAFF
d_call: TRBD2; v_call: TRBV7-8; j_call: TRBJ2-1; clone_size: -; cdr3_nt: TGTGCCAGCAGCTTTGGCGGGGGGAATTACAATGAGCAGTTCTTC; cdr3_aa: CASSFGGGNYNEQFF
d_call: -; v_call: TRBV6-1; j_call: TRBJ2-5; clone_size: few; cdr3_nt: TGTGCCAGCAGTGACCCGAAGGGGTTCCAAGAGACCCAGTACTTC; cdr3_aa: CASSDPKGFQETQYF
d_call: -; v_call: TRBV4-1; j_call: TRBJ2-7; clone_size: many; cdr3_nt: TGCGCCAGCAGCCAAGATCGGCAGTTCTACGAGCAGTACTTC; cdr3_aa: CASSQDRQFYEQYF
d_call: -; v_call: TRBV4-3; j_call: TRBJ2-7; clone_size: -; cdr3_nt: TGCGCCAGCAGCCAAGATGTAGTCGACGAGCAGTACTTC; cdr3_aa: CASSQDVVDEQYF
d_call: TRBD1; v_call: TRBV4-3; j_call: TRBJ1-5; clone_size: few; cdr3_nt: TGCGCCAGCAGAGCGGGGATAAACAGGGGGCGCGCCCAGCTTAGCAATCAGCCCCAGCATTTT; cdr3_aa: CASRAGINRGRAQLSNQPQHF
d_call: -; v_call: TRBV21-1; j_call: TRBJ1-2; clone_size: -; cdr3_nt: TGTGCCAGGCCATCCGGGACAGGGATATATGGCTACACCTTC; cdr3_aa: CARPSGTGIYGYTF
d_call: -; v_call: TRBV7-2; j_call: TRBJ2-4; clone_size: -; cdr3_nt: TGTGCCAGCAGCTTAGATTGGGGGGGCTCGAACATTCAGTACTTC; cdr3_aa: CASSLDWGGSNIQYF
d_call: -; v_call: TRBV10-3; j_call: TRBJ2-7; clone_size: once; cdr3_nt: TGTGCCATCAGCCTACAGGGCGACGAGCAGTACTTC; cdr3_aa: CAISLQGDEQYF
d_call: -; v_call: TRBV15; j_call: TRBJ1-2; clone_size: few; cdr3_nt: TGTGCCACCAGCAAACAATTAGGACAGCAAACTAACTATGGCTACACCTTC; cdr3_aa: CATSKQLGQQTNYGYTF
d_call: TRBD1; v_call: TRBV20-1; j_call: TRBJ1-5; clone_size: few; cdr3_nt: TGCAGTGTTGAGACAGGGTTGAGCAATCAGCCCCAGCATTTT; cdr3_aa: CSVETGLSNQPQHF